The 31 T cell receptor beta chains below all came from one sample that was sequenced in a study of early T cells in non-severe SARS-CoV-2 infection. TCRdb passed the 5' RACE reads through MiXCR, listing each CDR3 protein once. Among 25,000 to 30,000 distinct CDR3 sequences listed, 4% to 5% were seen once. Sequenced sample: whole blood. These receptor sequences come from an adult who was a healthcare worker with PCR-confirmed SARS-CoV-2 infection or an uninfected control (not recorded which).

This clonotype was detected ten times or more. The chain uses TRBV5-5 and TRBJ2-7, with D tentatively TRBD2 (6 bases). V was clipped by 3 bases and J by 5 bases, with 15 bases between them. CDR3 length: 14 amino acids. The germline V gene has CDR1 SGHKS and CDR2 YYEKEE (reference sequence). The CDR3 nucleotides read TGTGCCAGCAGCTGGCGGCGGGGTAAAGACGAGCAGTACTTC. Protein: CASSWRRGKDEQYF.

By frequency in the sample, this clonotype is medium-sized. The chain uses TRBV11-1 and TRBJ2-3; D is perhaps TRBD2 (5 bases). Trimming cost V 5 bases and J 6 bases, with 12 bases left between them. CDR3 size: 13 residues. The germline V gene has CDR1 SGHAT and CDR2 FQDESV (reference sequence). The CDR3 loop reads CASSPRWRDTQYF. For the CDR3, the DNA is TGTGCCAGCAGCCCTAGGTGGAGGGATACGCAGTATTTT.

Ten or more counts support this clonotype. The rearrangement links TRBV18 to TRBJ1-5; a possible D gene is TRBD1 (6 bases). The CDR3 runs to 14 residues. Trimming pared 3 bases from V and 4 bases from J, leaving 10 bases between. From germline, CDR1 is KGHSH and CDR2 LQKENI. The CDR3, as DNA: TGTGCCAGCTCACCCGGAACAGGGAATCAGCCCCAGCATTTT. Amino acid sequence: CASSPGTGNQPQHF. Supplemented by reference TRBV18 and TRBJ1-5, the full variable domain reads NAGVMQNPRHLVRRRGQEARLRCSPMKGHSHVYWYRQLPEEGLKFMVYLQKENIIDESGMPKERFSAEFPKEGPSILRIQQVVRGDSAAYFCASSPGTGNQPQHFGDGTRLSIL.

This clonotype came up many times. This chain connects TRBV4-1 to TRBJ1-4; no reliable D call. CDR3 length equals 17 residues. Between the trimmed V and J ends, which lost 4 bases and 3 bases, there was a span of 18 bases. From germline, CDR1 is MGHRA and CDR2 YSYEKL. The CDR3 sequence is CASSPRPYRAANEKLFF. The CDR3 DNA reads TGCGCCAGCAGCCCTCGACCTTACCGGGCGGCTAATGAAAAACTGTTTTTT.

This clonotype is classed as medium-sized (0.01 to 0.1%). CDR3 DNA: TGCAGTGCAGACTGGACTTCATTAAATGAGCAGTTCTTC. Its protein is CSADWTSLNEQFF. The chain couples TRBV20-1 to TRBJ2-1; a possible D gene is TRBD2 (5 bases). V was clipped by 6 bases and J by 7 bases, with 16 bases between them. The CDR3 is 13 amino acids. CDR1 and CDR2 (germline): DFQATT, SNEGSKA (reference sequence).

This clonotype is deemed medium-sized (0.01 to 0.1%). This chain uses TRBV12-3 or TRBV12-4 with TRBJ2-4; the match to TRBD2 covers 16 bases. CDR3 length equals 18 residues. Trimming cost V 3 bases and J 1 base; bases outside gene matches: 3. The CDR3 here is CASSLGLAGGPAKNIQYF. The CDR3 DNA sequence: TGTGCCAGCAGTTTGGGACTAGCGGGAGGGCCTGCCAAAAACATTCAGTACTTC.

This clonotype has ten or more counts. The gene calls are TRBV20-1 and TRBJ2-1, with 7 bases identical to TRBD2. Germline CDR1 reads DFQATT; CDR2 reads SNEGSKA (reference sequence). J was trimmed by 2 bases and V by 3 bases; bases with no gene match: 10. The CDR3 extends over 16 amino acids. In DNA, the CDR3 is TGCAGTGCTAGTAGGAGACTAGCCCAAGCCTACAATGAGCAGTTCTTC. Translating it yields CSASRRLAQAYNEQFF.

There are many counts of this clonotype. The gene calls are TRBV29-1 and TRBJ2-7; 10 bases are a match to TRBD1. Germline lookup yields CDR1 SQVTM and CDR2 ANQGSEA. CDR3 length equals 15 residues. V shed 4 bases and J 2 bases; nucleotides not matched to a gene: 8. CDR3 nucleotide sequence: TGCAGCGTTGTACGGGGACAGGGGTTCACCTACGAGCAGTACTTC. It codes for CSVVRGQGFTYEQYF.

This clonotype has a handful of counts. The chain uses TRBV20-1 and TRBJ2-7, with D possibly matching TRBD1 (6 bases). The ends were cut back, 5 bases at V and 5 bases at J, with 10 bases in the middle. This CDR3 is 11 amino acids long. Germline lookup yields CDR1 DFQATT and CDR2 SNEGSKA (reference sequence). CDR3 residues: CSAGGMNEQYF. DNA for the CDR3: TGCAGTGCTGGGGGCATGAACGAGCAGTACTTC.

This clonotype was recorded many times. The chain links TRBV29-1 to TRBJ2-1; no firm D call. Trimming removed 3 bases at V and 8 bases at J, with 11 bases between. Germline V gene sequence: CDR1 SQVTM, CDR2 ANQGSEA. This CDR3 contains 12 residues. CDR3: CSVDSGGYEQFF. Here the CDR3 DNA reads TGCAGCGTTGATTCCGGTGGCTATGAGCAGTTCTTC.

V gene TRBV3-1 combines with J gene TRBJ2-1; 10 bases are a match to TRBD2. J gave up 4 bases and V 1 base, and 7 bases lay outside the gene matches. The germline V gene has CDR1 LGHDT and CDR2 YNNKEL (reference sequence). The CDR3 extends over 17 amino acids. The CDR3 coding sequence is TGTGCCAGCAGCCAAGGGGCGCATAGCGGGGGGTACAATGAGCAGTTCTTC. Translated: CASSQGAHSGGYNEQFF.

This clonotype was found many times. The V call is TRBV5-1, the J call TRBJ2-7, with TRBD1 matching over 9 bases. Germline CDR1 is SGHRS and CDR2 is YFSETQ. After removal of 4 bases from V and 7 bases from J, the junction contained 12 bases not matched to a gene. The length of the CDR3 is 15 residues. This chain's CDR3 is CASSILPGQGGEQYF. The CDR3 DNA reads TGCGCCAGCAGCATACTACCGGGACAGGGAGGGGAGCAGTACTTC. The variable domain in full, with the rest retrieved from reference TRBV5-1 and TRBJ2-7, is KAGVTQTPRYLIKTRGQQVTLSCSPISGHRSVSWYQQTPGQGLQFLFEYFSETQRNKGNFPGRFSGRQFSNSRSEMNVSTLELGDSALYLCASSILPGQGGEQYFGPGTRLTVT.

V and J are TRBV12-3 or TRBV12-4 and TRBJ1-6, with D hard to call. This CDR3 is built from 14 residues. Trimming left V 6 bases short and J 6 bases short, with 12 bases between. The DNA of the CDR3 is TGTGCCAGCAGGATTACGCCCTTTAATTCACCCCTCCACTTT. Protein sequence: CASRITPFNSPLHF.

Note on this clonotype: A read error may be the cause here, since a much bigger clone is one base away. The chain links TRBV30 to TRBJ1-2, with D hard to call. V lost 0 bases, J lost 3 bases, and 17 bases lay in between. The CDR3 is 16 amino acids. In germline, CDR1 is GTSNPN, CDR2 SVGIG (reference sequence). In DNA, the CDR3 is TGTGCCTGGAGTGTACCCGAGACCTACTTACACTATGGCTACACCTTC. Its protein product is CAWSVPETYLHYGYTF.

V and J are TRBV6-5 and TRBJ2-7; 13 bases agree with TRBD2. V was pared by 4 bases and J by 2 bases, with 8 bases of the junction left unmatched. Per the germline V gene, CDR1 is MNHEY and CDR2 is SVGAGI. This CDR3 has 17 amino acids. The CDR3 sequence: CASSSPRTSGSPYEQYF. In nucleotides, the CDR3 is TGTGCCAGCAGTTCACCCAGGACTAGCGGGAGCCCCTACGAGCAGTACTTC.

This clonotype was counted many times. The chain joins TRBV28 to TRBJ2-7; 8 nucleotides match TRBD2. The CDR3 is 16 amino acids. Looked up from germline, CDR1 is MDHEN and CDR2 is SYDVKM. V lost 3 bases and J lost 2; bases outside the gene matches: 9. The chain's CDR3 is CASSLPGLAGTYEQYF. CDR3 nucleotide sequence: TGTGCCAGCAGTTTGCCCGGACTAGCTGGAACCTACGAGCAGTACTTC. Supplemented by reference TRBV28 and TRBJ2-7, the full variable domain reads DVKVTQSSRYLVKRTGEKVFLECVQDMDHENMFWYRQDPGLGLRLIYFSYDVKMKEKGDIPEGYSVSREKKERFSLILESASTNQTSMYLCASSLPGLAGTYEQYFGPGTRLTVT.

This clonotype is medium-sized. The rearrangement joins TRBV7-2 to TRBJ2-1; the match to TRBD2 covers 11 bases. The CDR3 is made up of 15 amino acids. Germline values: CDR1 SGHTA, CDR2 FQGNSA. J gave up 7 bases and V 3 bases, and 5 bases lay outside the gene matches. This chain's CDR3 is CASSFILAGENEQFF. The CDR3 DNA is TGTGCCAGCAGCTTTATACTAGCGGGAGAGAATGAGCAGTTCTTC.

At least ten counts were recorded for this clonotype. The gene calls are TRBV7-2 and TRBJ2-1, with TRBD2 matching over 12 bases. This CDR3 spans 16 amino acids. Germline V CDR1 and CDR2: SGHTA, FQGNSA. With V trimmed by 5 bases and J by 7 bases, 9 bases remained unmatched. The CDR3 loop reads CASSLRTSGAGNEQFF. The CDR3 nucleotides are TGTGCCAGCAGCCTCCGGACTAGCGGGGCAGGGAATGAGCAGTTCTTC.

The chain carries TRBV3-1 and TRBJ1-1; D not certain. Trimming left V 2 bases short and J 0 bases short, with 7 bases between. CDR1 and CDR2 from the germline V gene are LGHDT and YNNKEL (reference sequence). There are 14 residues in the CDR3. CDR3 bases: TGTGCCAGCAGCCAAAGCCATATGAACACTGAAGCTTTCTTT. As protein: CASSQSHMNTEAFF.

In this sample, this clonotype turned up many times. This chain links TRBV19 with TRBJ2-7; tentatively, D is TRBD1 or TRBD2 (6 bases each). Germline CDR1 and CDR2: LNHDA and SQIVND (reference sequence). V lost 10 bases to trimming and J lost 7 bases, with 20 bases between them. This CDR3 spans 13 amino acids. The chain's CDR3 is CATQRGDATEQYF. DNA of the CDR3: TGTGCCACCCAGAGGGGGGATGCTACGGAGCAGTACTTC. Combining the CDR3 with reference TRBV19 and TRBJ2-7 gives the whole variable domain DGGITQSPKYLFRKEGQNVTLSCEQNLNHDAMYWYRQDPGQGLRLIYYSQIVNDFQKGDIAEGYSVSREKKESFPLTVTSAQKNPTAFYLCATQRGDATEQYFGPGTRLTVT.

This clonotype was counted many times. The V and J genes are TRBV5-8 and TRBJ1-1; no firm D call. In germline, CDR1 is SGHTS, CDR2 YDEGEE. Trimming removed 3 bases at V and 7 bases at J, with 10 bases between. The CDR3 has 12 amino acids. The chain's CDR3 is CASSYRRNEAFF. The CDR3 DNA sequence: TGTGCCAGCAGCTACCGACGGAATGAAGCTTTCTTT. Full variable domain (rest looked up from reference TRBV5-8 and TRBJ1-1): EAGVTQSPTHLIKTRGQQATLRCSPISGHTSVYWYQQALGLGLQFLLWYDEGEERNRGNFPPRFSGRQFPNYSSELNVNALELEDSALYLCASSYRRNEAFFGQGTRLTVV.

Only a few counts were recorded for this clonotype. The V and J genes are TRBV10-2 and TRBJ1-6; 11 bases map to TRBD1. The CDR3 is 15 amino acids. Per the germline V gene, CDR1 is WSHSY and CDR2 is SAAADI. J lost 3 bases, V lost 8 bases, and 3 bases had no gene match. The CDR3 DNA sequence: TGCGCCAGCCGCGGGACAGGGGGCTATAATTCACCCCTCCACTTT. This sequence encodes CASRGTGGYNSPLHF.

Many counts were recorded for this clonotype. V gene TRBV7-8 combines with J gene TRBJ2-1; 12 nucleotides match TRBD2. The ends lost 5 bases at V and 5 bases at J; junction bases unmatched: 7. Germline V gene sequence: CDR1 SGHVS, CDR2 FQNEAQ. The CDR3 runs 16 residues. The CDR3 DNA sequence: TGTGCCAGCAGCCTAAAACTAGCGGGAGGCAACAATGAGCAGTTCTTC. Protein product: CASSLKLAGGNNEQFF.

This rearrangement joins TRBV4-1 to TRBJ1-3; D is unclear. This CDR3 contains 18 residues. V lost 1 base, J lost 2 bases, and 18 bases lay in between. Looked up from germline, CDR1 is MGHRA and CDR2 is YSYEKL. CDR3 sequence (DNA): TGCGCCAGCAGCCAAGGAAGTGGCGGCAATCGGGCTGGAAACACCATATATTTT. This gives the protein CASSQGSGGNRAGNTIYF.

This clonotype appeared a few times. The V and J genes are TRBV12-3 or TRBV12-4 and TRBJ2-1, with D perhaps being TRBD1 or TRBD2 (5 bases each). This CDR3 comprises 16 residues. Trimming pared 6 bases from V and 3 bases from J, leaving 18 bases between. The CDR3 loop reads CASSPFSGTHYNEQFF. CDR3 nucleotides: TGTGCCAGCAGCCCTTTTTCTGGGACCCACTACAATGAGCAGTTCTTC.

The chain uses TRBV5-1 and TRBJ2-3; perhaps TRBD2 as D (6 bases). The CDR3 covers 20 residues. Germline CDR1 SGHRS, CDR2 YFSETQ. Trimming stripped 1 base from V and 7 bases from J, with 31 bases between. CDR3 bases: TGCGCCAGCAGCTTGTCTTTCGGGGGAATCGCCACTTCTAGCACGAATACGCAGTATTTT. Translated: CASSLSFGGIATSSTNTQYF. Full variable domain (remainder filled in from reference TRBV5-1 and TRBJ2-3): KAGVTQTPRYLIKTRGQQVTLSCSPISGHRSVSWYQQTPGQGLQFLFEYFSETQRNKGNFPGRFSGRQFSNSRSEMNVSTLELGDSALYLCASSLSFGGIATSSTNTQYFGPGTRLTVL.

This clonotype was seen at least ten times. The V and J genes are TRBV6-1 and TRBJ1-1; TRBD1 might be the D (6 bases). Trimming shortened V by 5 bases and J by 8 bases, and 9 bases separated the two germline ends. Germline V CDR1 and CDR2: MNHNS, SASEGT. The CDR3 consists of 11 residues. CDR3 residues: CASSSGTEAFF. The CDR3 nucleotides read TGTGCCAGCAGTAGCGGGACAGAAGCTTTCTTT.

In its sample, this clonotype was seen a few times. The chain combines TRBV5-4 with TRBJ2-7; 9 bases are shared with TRBD1. Germline CDR1 and CDR2: SGHNT and YYREEE (reference sequence). The CDR3 contains 14 residues. V shed 5 bases, J shed 5 bases, and the junction held 8 bases outside the gene matches. The CDR3 loop is CASSSEGTGNEQYF. Here the CDR3 DNA reads TGTGCCAGCAGTTCCGAAGGGACAGGGAACGAGCAGTACTTC.

This clonotype was seen more than once but under ten times. This chain joins TRBV5-1 and TRBJ1-1; D ambiguous. CDR1 is SGHRS and CDR2 is YFSETQ in the germline V gene. The CDR3 spans 18 residues. Between the trimmed V and J ends, which lost 4 bases and 0 bases, there was a span of 22 bases. The CDR3 bases are TGCGCCAGCAGCCCAAGACACCCTCGGGATGGATTGAACACTGAAGCTTTCTTT. As protein: CASSPRHPRDGLNTEAFF.

This clonotype was found many times. The V call is TRBV6-1, the J call TRBJ2-3; a weak D match, TRBD2 (5 bases). The CDR3 is made up of 16 amino acids. The germline CDR1 and CDR2 sequences are MNHNS and SASEGT. The V and J ends lost 7 bases and 1 base respectively, with 18 bases between them. CDR3 nucleotide sequence: TGTGCCAGCACCCGACTATGGGTTGGGGGCACAGATACGCAGTATTTT. The encoded protein is CASTRLWVGGTDTQYF.

This clonotype was seen a few times. The CDR3 DNA is TGTGCCAGCAGTTTATCCAGGGATTCCTACGAGCAGTACTTC. It yields the protein CASSLSRDSYEQYF. The chain joins TRBV27 to TRBJ2-7; possibly TRBD1 for D (5 bases). The ends were cut back, 0 bases at V and 1 base at J, with 7 bases in the middle. The CDR3 has 14 residues. Germline-derived CDR1 and CDR2 are MNHEY and SMNVEV (reference sequence).